This TCR beta chain appears in the sequencing data of a study of T cells in Graves' hyperthyroidism and ophthalmopathy. Looking at the study overall: Peripheral blood was collected at initial diagnosis, before any treatment.

Study-wide points: Ophthalmopathy, as predicted by the model, came a median roughly 6.8 months after the prediction. Separating ophthalmopathy from stable hyperthyroidism was achieved by a 13 V-J model.

Amplification yielded TCR beta CDR3 regions, with RNA transcripts as the source. The HTBI set primed first-round TCR CDR3 RT-PCR. TCRdb reprocessed the multiplex PCR reads via MiXCR and lists one record per CDR3 protein. Here the sample spans approximately 380,000 distinct CDR3 sequences, 11% to 15% being singletons. This CDR3 is built from 14 residues. Trimming pared 2 bases from V and 5 bases from J, leaving 10 bases between. CDR1 SGHVS and CDR2 FQNEAQ come from the germline V gene. The sample holds many counts of this clonotype. The antigen is undetermined. Ophthalmopathy patients all had a Clinical Activity Score of at least 3, a NOSPECS grade of at least 4 and disease under 3 months old.

This receptor was taken from a man in his forties or fifties with Graves' ophthalmopathy. The source material was blood. The chain recombines TRBV7-8 with TRBJ1-5, with a tentative D call TRBD1 (5 bases). This CDR3 is CASSLIGAYQPQHF. In DNA form, the CDR3 reads TGTGCCAGCAGCTTAATCGGGGCCTATCAGCCCCAGCATTTT.